These 24 T cell receptor beta chains came from one sample sequenced in a study of blood T cells in healthy people across ages. Combining a sample-barcoded 5' primer with a J-beta primer mix, a second PCR ran for roughly 6 to 11 cycles. Using its own MiXCR run on the 5' RACE reads, TCRdb lists one record per CDR3 protein. The table shows some 890,000 distinct CDR3 sequences, with just under 30% occurring only once. The sample also formed part of further work on T cells of mothers and their children.

The sequenced sample consisted of blood. The receptor source for this set is a woman in her thirties or forties in good health.

This clonotype was picked up many times. V usage is TRBV4-1 and J usage is TRBJ1-1; 8 nucleotides line up with TRBD1. The length of the CDR3 is 14 residues. Losses at the gene ends were 4 bases for V and 4 bases for J; bases not matched to a gene: 5. In germline, CDR1 is MGHRA, CDR2 YSYEKL. CDR3 nucleotide sequence: TGCGCCAGCAGCCTGGCCACAGGGGGCACTGAAGCTTTCTTT. It specifies CASSLATGGTEAFF.

In its sample, this clonotype was seen once. A much larger clone lies one base from this, so it may be a read error. The chain uses TRBV28 and TRBJ2-1; D tentatively reads TRBD1 or TRBD2 (6 bases each). CDR3 length: 12 amino acids. Germline V gene data show CDR1 as MDHEN and CDR2 as SYDVKM. The CDR3 here is CAGSFRGDEQFF. The CDR3 DNA reads TGTGCCGGCAGTTTTAGGGGGGATGAGCAGTTCTTC.

Points on this clonotype: A read error may produce the germline difference seen at one junction end. The rearrangement joins TRBV5-6 to TRBJ2-7; the match to TRBD1 covers 9 bases. The CDR3 consists of 14 residues. Germline V gene lookup returns CDR1 SGHDT and CDR2 YYEEEE. This CDR3 is CASSPGTGFYERYF. The CDR3 bases are TGTGCCAGCAGCCCCGGGACAGGGTTCTACGAGCGGTACTTC.

This clonotype was counted a few times. The chain recombines TRBV18 with TRBJ2-7, with a tentative D call TRBD1 (6 bases). Germline values: CDR1 KGHSH, CDR2 LQKENI. V was trimmed by 4 bases and J by 0 bases, leaving 13 bases between them. CDR3 length: 15 amino acids. The CDR3 sequence is CASSQNRDNSYEQYF. CDR3 sequence (DNA): TGTGCCAGCTCACAAAATCGGGACAACTCCTACGAGCAGTACTTC.

The V call is TRBV5-4, the J call TRBJ1-2; no firm D call. The V gene lost 0 bases and the J gene lost 4 bases, with 19 bases spanning the gap. CDR1 is SGHNT and CDR2 is YYREEE in the germline V gene (reference sequence). The CDR3 sequence is 17 residues long. CDR3 in amino acids: CASSLAGEGPMSYGYTF. The CDR3 region has the DNA TGTGCCAGCAGCTTGGCCGGAGAGGGTCCTATGTCCTATGGCTACACCTTC.

The chain combines TRBV2 with TRBJ1-1, with 10 bases fitting TRBD1. The CDR3 loop spans 13 amino acids. V was clipped by 7 bases and J by 5 bases; unmatched bases: 4. Germline CDR1 is SNHLY and CDR2 is FYNNEI. The CDR3 DNA is TGTGCCAGCACCCGACAGGGGGCAACTGAAGCTTTCTTT. Translated, it gives CASTRQGATEAFF.

The chain uses TRBV15 and TRBJ2-5; D perhaps matches TRBD2 (5 bases). V was trimmed by 5 bases and J by 2 bases, leaving 15 bases between them. Germline CDR1 LNHNV, CDR2 YYDKDF (reference sequence). The CDR3 runs 15 residues. The DNA of the CDR3 is TGTGCCACCAGCCGCTGGAGAGGGATTCAAGAGACCCAGTACTTC. As protein: CATSRWRGIQETQYF. Supplemented by reference TRBV15 and TRBJ2-5, the full variable domain reads DAMVIQNPRYQVTQFGKPVTLSCSQTLNHNVMYWYQQKSSQAPKLLFHYYDKDFNNEADTPDNFQSRRPNTSFCFLDIRSPGLGDTAMYLCATSRWRGIQETQYFGPGTRLLVL.

This clonotype occurred a few times. The chain has TRBV7-2 and TRBJ2-3; 7 bases are shared with TRBD2. The length of the CDR3 is 15 residues. CDR1 SGHTA and CDR2 FQGNSA come from the germline V gene. Trimming took 3 bases from V and 1 from J; bases not matched to a gene: 4. DNA for the CDR3: TGTGCCAGCAGCTTTGCCAGCGGGGGCACAGATACGCAGTATTTT. Translation gives CASSFASGGTDTQYF.

This clonotype has only a few counts. This chain joins TRBV7-2 and TRBJ1-1; TRBD1 aligns across 7 bases. J gave up 4 bases and V 1 base, and 12 bases lay outside the gene matches. The CDR3 sequence is 17 residues long. Germline-derived CDR1 and CDR2 are SGHTA and FQGNSA. DNA for the CDR3: TGTGCCAGCAGCTTAGAACCGCTTGGACAGGTCTCCACTGAAGCTTTCTTT. Its translation is CASSLEPLGQVSTEAFF.

This clonotype was detected ten times or more. This chain links TRBV9 with TRBJ2-4, with D maybe TRBD1 (6 bases). Germline V lookup: CDR1 SGDLS, CDR2 YYNGEE. CDR3 length: 16 amino acids. The V gene lost 3 bases and the J gene lost 1 base, with 14 bases spanning the gap. The DNA for the CDR3 is TGTGCCAGCAGCGCCAACAGGGTGCTGGCCAAAAACATTCAGTACTTC. Translated: CASSANRVLAKNIQYF.

CDR3 amino acids: CASSPGQGRCNEQFF. The CDR3 DNA follows: TGTGCCAGCAGCCCGGGACAGGGAAGGTGCAATGAGCAGTTCTTC. V gene TRBV7-2 combines with J gene TRBJ2-1; 9 bases are a match to TRBD1. CDR3 length: 15 residues. Germline V CDR1 and CDR2: SGHTA, FQGNSA. The V and J ends lost 5 bases and 6 bases, in that order; junction bases with no gene match: 8.

This chain joins TRBV28 and TRBJ1-2; D is perhaps TRBD1 (5 bases). V was shortened by 3 bases and J by 6 bases, with 11 bases between the two germline ends. Germline CDR1 MDHEN, CDR2 SYDVKM. The CDR3 consists of 13 residues. Here the CDR3 reads CASSFLRDHGYTF. Here the CDR3 DNA reads TGTGCCAGCAGTTTTCTCAGGGACCATGGCTACACCTTC.

This clonotype appeared a single time. V and J are TRBV20-1 and TRBJ2-1, with 11 bases identical to TRBD2. The germline V gene encodes CDR1 DFQATT and CDR2 SNEGSKA (reference sequence). Trimming at V came to 3 bases and at J to 4 bases, leaving 8 bases not matched to a gene. This CDR3 region has 16 residues. The CDR3 DNA sequence: TGCAGTGCTAGGACTAGCGGGGCAGGAAAGTACAATGAGCAGTTCTTC. Protein sequence: CSARTSGAGKYNEQFF.

The chain links TRBV19 to TRBJ1-5, with D perhaps TRBD1 (6 bases). This CDR3 is 16 amino acids long. V was clipped by 6 bases and J by 2 bases, with 17 bases between them. Germline CDR1 and CDR2: LNHDA and SQIVND (reference sequence). CDR3 sequence: CASSSPGGGGNQPQHF. DNA of the CDR3: TGTGCCAGTAGCTCACCCGGAGGGGGGGGCAATCAGCCCCAGCATTTT.

This clonotype has just a few counts. The genes are TRBV6-1 and TRBJ1-5; tentative D call: TRBD1 (5 bases). The V gene's germline CDR1 is MNHNS and CDR2 SASEGT. There are 12 residues in the CDR3. The V and J ends lost 7 bases and 6 bases respectively, with 10 bases between them. CDR3 DNA sequence: TGTGCCAGCAATGATGGGGGTCAGCCCCAGCATTTT. Amino acid sequence: CASNDGGQPQHF.

The chain is built from TRBV7-2 and TRBJ2-3, with a possible D match to TRBD1 (5 bases). Trimming stripped 1 base from V and 10 bases from J, with 12 bases between. There are 13 residues in the CDR3. Germline CDR1 SGHTA, CDR2 FQGNSA. The CDR3 DNA follows: TGTGCCAGCAGCTTAGGGGGCGCCGCATCGCAGTATTTT. It is translated as CASSLGGAASQYF.

This chain connects TRBV20-1 to TRBJ1-3; a possible D gene is TRBD1 (5 bases). The CDR3 contains 17 residues. Germline loops: CDR1 DFQATT, CDR2 SNEGSKA (reference sequence). V lost 0 bases and J lost 4, with 19 bases in between. CDR3: CSARDLQTGHRGNTIYF. The DNA of the CDR3 is TGCAGTGCTAGAGATCTACAGACGGGGCATCGGGGAAACACCATATATTTT.

Only a few counts were recorded for this clonotype. A much larger clone lies a single base off, so this may be a read error. The V gene is TRBV9, the J gene TRBJ1-1, with D uncertain. The CDR3 consists of 14 residues. V was pared by 0 bases and J by 6 bases, with 12 bases between. CDR1 is SGDLS and CDR2 is YYNGEE in the germline V gene. The CDR3 region has the DNA TGTGCCAGCAGCGTAGGTGGCGTTAACGCTGAAGCTTTCTTT. Its translation: CASSVGGVNAEAFF.

The rearrangement links TRBV20-1 to TRBJ2-1; 14 bases line up with TRBD2. The germline gives CDR1 DFQATT, CDR2 SNEGSKA (reference sequence). V gave up 5 bases and J gave up 6 bases; unmatched junction bases: 9. The CDR3 is made up of 16 amino acids. The CDR3 loop reads CSAPIGTSGGSNEQFF. In nucleotides, the CDR3 is TGCAGTGCTCCAATAGGGACTAGCGGGGGTAGCAATGAGCAGTTCTTC.

The chain couples TRBV18 to TRBJ1-6; D is unresolved. V shed 4 bases and J shed 1 base, with 11 bases lying between them. The CDR3 is 16 amino acids. From germline, CDR1 is KGHSH and CDR2 LQKENI. For the CDR3, the DNA is TGTGCCAGCTCACTGTCACAGAGATCCTATAATTCACCCCTCCACTTT. The encoded protein is CASSLSQRSYNSPLHF.

In regard to this clonotype: A junction end diverges from the germline sequence, so it may reflect a read error. J is TRBJ2-1 and V is TRBV25-1, with D possibly TRBD2 on 6 matching bases. Germline loops: CDR1 MGHDK, CDR2 SYGVNS. The CDR3 consists of 14 residues. Here the CDR3 DNA reads TGTGCCAGCAGTGATTCCGGGACTTTGAATGGGCAGTTCTTC. It encodes CASSDSGTLNGQFF.

With regard to this clonotype: A read error is possible here, since a much larger clone lies one base away. This sequence joins TRBV5-5 and TRBJ2-1, with 10 nucleotides matching TRBD1. This CDR3 spans 13 amino acids. J was trimmed by 14 bases and V by 4 bases; bases with no gene match: 9. Germline lookup yields CDR1 SGHKS and CDR2 YYEKEE (reference sequence). The DNA of the CDR3 is TGTGCCAGCAGCGTAGGGACAGGGGACGTGAAGTTCTTC. It specifies CASSVGTGDVKFF.

The chain couples TRBV28 to TRBJ1-2; D is unclear. Trimming took off 7 bases at V and 8 bases at J, with 26 bases between the two ends. There are 16 residues in the CDR3. Germline values: CDR1 MDHEN, CDR2 SYDVKM. The CDR3 DNA reads TGTGCCAGCACCCCTTGGGGAAGGACCCAGGTGGGGGGCTACACCTTC. Translation: CASTPWGRTQVGGYTF.

The V call is TRBV7-2, the J call TRBJ2-3; TRBD2 agrees at 12 bases. The CDR3 runs 19 residues. J lost 4 bases, V lost 5 bases, and 16 bases had no gene match. Germline V gene sequence: CDR1 SGHTA, CDR2 FQGNSA. CDR3 amino acids: CASSNRRTGLAGPPDTQYF. Here the CDR3 DNA reads TGTGCCAGCAGCAACCGTCGGACTGGACTAGCGGGGCCACCAGATACGCAGTATTTT.